This TCR beta chain emerged from a study of blood T cell repertoires in COVID-19 (dated by TCRdb to about 2020). About the investigation overall: Collaborator samples came from the United States, Italy and Spain and covered acute and convalescent phases of COVID-19. The prospective study material was composed of cDNA or gDNA derived from T cells, B-cell-depleted T cells, or PBMCs. Deeply sampled blood TCRbeta repertoires from subjects exposed to, actively infected with, or recovered from COVID-19 were included in the dataset. Samples came from the ongoing ImmuneRACE study (first 160 participants) plus 1,254 subjects from 6 global collaborators. Sample metadata almost always included a de-identified subject ID, COVID-19 status, age in years and sex. The repertoires were released in a freely available public database intended as a resource for research on the immune response to SARS-CoV-2. Where available, HLA class I and class II types were taken from metadata supplied by the sample provider and were not determined by assay-based typing.

On this clone: The clone's antigen remains unknown. The input lacks base qualities; no much larger clone sits a single base away.

Trimming removed 1 base from V and 5 bases from J; the gene matches leave 7 bases unexplained. The germline V gene encodes CDR1 LGHDT and CDR2 YNNKEL (reference sequence). Measured from the cysteine to the phenylalanine, the CDR3 is 15 residues long. The only DNA kept is the CDR3, 45 bases in frame from the first base. The immunoSEQ Assay, a bias-controlled multiplex PCR, was used to amplify TCRbeta CDR3 regions from genomic DNA. On the authors' methods: Within the assay, amplification of reference gene primers was used to estimate how many nucleated cells each sample contained. To quantify the absolute abundance of each unique TCRbeta CDR3 rearrangement, sequence reads were collapsed and filtered. For each sample, productive Simpson clonality was calculated by taking the square root of Simpson's diversity index across productive rearrangements. Sourced from immuneACCESS, this table was stored by TCRdb with only in-frame sequences that have V and J called. A share of the clones is absent; for the studies checked, an unresolved V gene accounts for under half, and the remainder has no known explanation. Clonal size and the V and J genes are those of that table, whereas D and trimming came from the DNA. The sample table shows 95,000 to 150,000 clones, and roughly 90% are seen once. 3.8% of the sample is in the top ten clones.

Broad study findings and their caveats: How much clinical and demographic metadata was included differed by source and by participant, and the metadata was provided uncurated.

One collaborating source in Seattle enrolled patients while the patients were actively infected and followed the patients over time throughout the course of disease. Whole blood was collected in K2EDTA tubes by collaborating institutions according to the institutions' own protocols. For TCRbeta analysis, collaborators shipped samples in one of three forms: frozen whole blood, isolated PBMCs, or DNA extracted from either of those sample types. The origin of this receptor is a woman aged 55-69 years with COVID-19, enrolled during active disease. Sequencing was carried out using peripheral blood. This receptor chain uses TRBV3-1 (or the pseudogene TRBV3-2) and TRBJ1-2; TRBD1 agrees with 7 junctional bases. The DNA sequence is TGTGCCAGCAGCCAAGGGAGGGGGCAGGAGTATGGCTACACCTTC. This gives the protein CASSQGRGQEYGYTF.